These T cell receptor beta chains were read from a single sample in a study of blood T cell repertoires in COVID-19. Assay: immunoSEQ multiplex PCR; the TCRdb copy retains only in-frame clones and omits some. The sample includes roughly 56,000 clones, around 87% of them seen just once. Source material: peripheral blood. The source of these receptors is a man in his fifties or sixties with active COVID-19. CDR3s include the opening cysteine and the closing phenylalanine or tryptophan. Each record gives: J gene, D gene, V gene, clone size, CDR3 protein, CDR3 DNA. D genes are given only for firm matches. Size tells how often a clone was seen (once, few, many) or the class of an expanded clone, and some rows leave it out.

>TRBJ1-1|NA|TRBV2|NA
CASSEQGGTEAFF
TGTGCCAGCAGTGAACAGGGTGGCACTGAAGCTTTCTTT
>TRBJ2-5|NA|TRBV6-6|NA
CASIGGRKETQYF
TGTGCCAGCATAGGGGGACGGAAAGAGACCCAGTACTTC
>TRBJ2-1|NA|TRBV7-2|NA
CASRRSINEQFF
TGTGCCAGCAGAAGGAGTATCAATGAGCAGTTCTTC
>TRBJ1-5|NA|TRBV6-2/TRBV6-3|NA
CASSYGGSQTQHF
TGTGCCAGCAGTTACGGCGGTTCCCAGACCCAGCATTTT
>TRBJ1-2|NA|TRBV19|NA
CASSAGDYGYTF
TGTGCCAGTAGTGCAGGGGACTATGGCTACACCTTC
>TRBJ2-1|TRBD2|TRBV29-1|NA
CSVERFASGRGNEQFF
TGCAGCGTTGAACGCTTCGCTAGCGGGAGAGGCAATGAGCAGTTCTTC
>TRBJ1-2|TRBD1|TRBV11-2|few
CASSPRGPQGSGYGYTF
TGTGCCAGCAGCCCGCGCGGCCCACAGGGGAGCGGCTATGGCTACACCTTC
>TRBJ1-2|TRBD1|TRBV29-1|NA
CSVVGQGAWGYTF
TGCAGCGTTGTGGGACAGGGGGCGTGGGGCTACACCTTC
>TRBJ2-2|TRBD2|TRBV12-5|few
CASVERERYTGELFF
TGTGCTAGTGTCGAGCGGGAGCGGTACACCGGGGAGCTGTTTTTT
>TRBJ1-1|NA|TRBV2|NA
CASSEWGENTEAFF
TGTGCCAGCAGTGAATGGGGGGAAAACACTGAAGCTTTCTTT
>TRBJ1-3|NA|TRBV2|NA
CASSKQGRGNTIYF
TGTGCCAGCAGTAAACAGGGTCGGGGAAACACCATATATTTT
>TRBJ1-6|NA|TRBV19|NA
CASRRPGSPLHF
TGTGCCAGTCGACGGCCGGGTTCACCCCTCCACTTT
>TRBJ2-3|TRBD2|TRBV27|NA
CASSPGRALVTDTQYF
TGTGCCAGCAGTCCGGGGAGGGCCCTGGTAACAGATACGCAGTATTTT
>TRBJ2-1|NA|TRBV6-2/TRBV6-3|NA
CASRPLWGAAYNEQFF
TGTGCCAGCAGGCCTCTTTGGGGCGCCGCCTACAATGAGCAGTTCTTC
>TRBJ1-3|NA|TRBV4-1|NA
CASSQGGGIGGNTIYF
TGCGCCAGCAGCCAAGGGGGCGGTATTGGTGGAAACACCATATATTTT
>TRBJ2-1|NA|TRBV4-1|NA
CASSSKEVAVAYNEQFF
TGCGCCAGCAGCTCCAAGGAAGTAGCGGTAGCCTACAATGAGCAGTTCTTC
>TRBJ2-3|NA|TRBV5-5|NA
CASSLLGATDTQYF
TGTGCCAGCAGCCTATTGGGGGCCACAGATACGCAGTATTTT
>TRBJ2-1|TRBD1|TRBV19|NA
CASSIGQAYYNEQFF
TGTGCCAGTAGTATCGGACAGGCCTACTACAATGAGCAGTTCTTC
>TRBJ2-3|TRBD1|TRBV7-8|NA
CASSLVQTGEAGTDTQYF
TGTGCCAGCAGCTTAGTACAGACAGGGGAGGCCGGCACAGATACGCAGTATTTT
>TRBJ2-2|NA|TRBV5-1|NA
CASSLESRDTGELFF
TGCGCCAGCAGCTTGGAATCGAGGGACACCGGGGAGCTGTTTTTT
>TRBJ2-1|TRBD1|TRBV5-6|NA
CASSLGQGHYNEQFF
TGTGCCAGCAGCTTGGGACAGGGTCACTACAATGAGCAGTTCTTC
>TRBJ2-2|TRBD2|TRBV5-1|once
CASSSSSWRGGNTGELFF
TGCGCCAGCAGCAGCTCCAGTTGGCGGGGGGGCAACACCGGGGAGCTGTTTTTT
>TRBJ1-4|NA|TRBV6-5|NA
CASSFSEGGEKLFF
TGTGCCAGCAGTTTCTCAGAGGGTGGTGAAAAACTGTTTTTT
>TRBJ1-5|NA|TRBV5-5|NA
CASSPGLYGGGQPQHF
TGTGCCAGCAGCCCGGGGCTATACGGGGGAGGTCAGCCCCAGCATTTT
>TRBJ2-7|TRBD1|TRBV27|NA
CASSLFRTGGIYEQYF
TGTGCCAGCAGTTTATTTCGGACAGGGGGCATCTACGAGCAGTACTTC
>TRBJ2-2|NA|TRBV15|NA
CATSRGGWGNTGELFF
TGTGCCACCAGCAGAGGAGGGTGGGGAAACACCGGGGAGCTGTTTTTT
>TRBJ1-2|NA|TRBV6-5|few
CASSYSGAASGYTF
TGTGCCAGCAGTTACTCAGGGGCTGCGAGTGGCTACACCTTC
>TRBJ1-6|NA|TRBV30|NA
CAWRQDRQRSPLHF
TGTGCCTGGCGACAGGACAGACAGCGGTCACCCCTCCACTTT
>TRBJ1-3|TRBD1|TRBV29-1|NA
CSVAGGGAGNTIYF
TGCAGCGTTGCCGGAGGGGGCGCAGGAAACACCATATATTTT
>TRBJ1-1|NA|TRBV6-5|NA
CASSPIGGAEAFF
TGTGCCAGCAGTCCTATCGGGGGTGCTGAAGCTTTCTTT
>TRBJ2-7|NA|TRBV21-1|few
CASSRGGSGPNEQYF
TGTGCCAGCAGCAGAGGCGGCAGCGGGCCCAACGAGCAGTACTTC
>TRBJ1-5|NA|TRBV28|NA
CASSAGYQPQHF
TGTGCCAGCAGTGCAGGGTATCAGCCCCAGCATTTT
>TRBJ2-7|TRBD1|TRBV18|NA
CASSPTGTGGFYEQYF
TGTGCCAGCTCACCCACCGGGACAGGGGGCTTCTACGAGCAGTACTTC
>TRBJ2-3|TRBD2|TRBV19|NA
CAVASGGSDTQYF
TGTGCCGTAGCTAGCGGGGGTTCAGATACGCAGTATTTT
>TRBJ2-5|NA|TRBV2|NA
CASSEAGLHGETQYF
TGTGCCAGCAGTGAAGCCGGACTTCACGGGGAGACCCAGTACTTC
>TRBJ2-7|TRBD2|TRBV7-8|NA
CASSLREGEYEQYF
TGTGCCAGCAGCTTGCGGGAGGGGGAGTACGAGCAGTACTTC
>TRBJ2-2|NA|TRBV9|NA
CASSPAPRSTGELFF
TGTGCCAGCAGCCCCGCCCCTAGATCCACCGGGGAGCTGTTTTTT
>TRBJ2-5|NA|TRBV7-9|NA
CASSLIQETQYF
TGTGCCAGCAGCTTAATACAGGAGACCCAGTACTTC
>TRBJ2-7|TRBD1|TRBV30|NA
CAWRPRRDSRSREQYF
TGTGCCTGGAGACCCCGACGGGACAGCCGTTCGCGAGAGCAGTACTTC
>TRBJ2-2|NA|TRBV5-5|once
CASSVLQGSNTGELFF
TGTGCCAGCAGCGTCCTTCAGGGGTCTAACACCGGGGAGCTGTTTTTT
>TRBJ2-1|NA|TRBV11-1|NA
CASSPGGAYNEQFF
TGTGCCAGCAGCCCCGGAGGAGCCTACAATGAGCAGTTCTTC
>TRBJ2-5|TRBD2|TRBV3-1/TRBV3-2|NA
CASSQGPGGRPPKGAQYF
TGTGCCAGCAGCCAAGGGCCTGGCGGGAGGCCCCCGAAAGGTGCCCAGTACTTC
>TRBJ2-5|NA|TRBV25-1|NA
CASRRREQETQYF
TGTGCCAGCCGAAGGAGGGAACAAGAGACCCAGTACTTC
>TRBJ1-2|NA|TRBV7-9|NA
CASSPVFADNYGYTF
TGTGCCAGCAGCCCCGTATTCGCAGATAACTATGGCTACACCTTC
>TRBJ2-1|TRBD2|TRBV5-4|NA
CASSFGGGGSYNEQFF
TGTGCCAGCAGCTTCGGCGGGGGGGGGTCCTACAATGAGCAGTTCTTC
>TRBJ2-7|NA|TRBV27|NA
CASSPLLAVSYEQYF
TGTGCCAGCAGTCCGCTTTTAGCGGTGAGCTACGAGCAGTACTTC
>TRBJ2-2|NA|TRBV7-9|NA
CASSLSFRGELFF
TGTGCCAGCAGCTTATCGTTTCGCGGGGAGCTGTTTTTT
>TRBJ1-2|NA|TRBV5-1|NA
CASSPEPGHYTF
TGCGCCAGCAGCCCTGAGCCAGGGCACTACACCTTC